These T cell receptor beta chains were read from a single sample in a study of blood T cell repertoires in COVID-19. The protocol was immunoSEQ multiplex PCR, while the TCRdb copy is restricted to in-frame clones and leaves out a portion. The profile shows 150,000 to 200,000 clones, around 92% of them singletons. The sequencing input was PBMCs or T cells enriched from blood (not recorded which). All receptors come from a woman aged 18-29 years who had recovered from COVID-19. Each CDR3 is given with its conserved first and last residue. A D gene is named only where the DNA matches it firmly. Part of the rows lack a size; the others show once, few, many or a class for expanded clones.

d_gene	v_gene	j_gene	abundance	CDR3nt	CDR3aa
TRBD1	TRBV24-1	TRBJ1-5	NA	TGTGCCACCAGTGATAGCCGGGACAGTTACTGGCAGCCCCAGCATTTT	CATSDSRDSYWQPQHF
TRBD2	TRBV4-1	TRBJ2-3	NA	TGCGCCAGCAGCCAAGTTTCTAGCGGGGGGGCCAAAGATACGCAGTATTTT	CASSQVSSGGAKDTQYF
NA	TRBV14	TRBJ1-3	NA	TGTGCCAGCAGCCCGTTCTTGGGCAGGGAAGGATCTGGAAACACCATATATTTT	CASSPFLGREGSGNTIYF
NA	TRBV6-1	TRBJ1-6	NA	TGTGCCAGCAGTGCTAAACTTCAACAGGGAAGCTCCTATAATTCACCCCTCCACTTT	CASSAKLQQGSSYNSPLHF
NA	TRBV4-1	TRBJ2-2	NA	TGCGCCAGCAGCCAAGAGGAGGGTCCCGGGGAGCTGTTTTTT	CASSQEEGPGELFF
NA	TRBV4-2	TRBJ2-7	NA	TGTGCCAGCAGCCAAGATCGTGGGACACTTTCGGGGGAGCAGTACTTC	CASSQDRGTLSGEQYF
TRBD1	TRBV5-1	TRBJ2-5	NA	TGCGCCAGCAGCCCGTTGACAGGGGCCGAAGAGACCCAGTACTTC	CASSPLTGAEETQYF
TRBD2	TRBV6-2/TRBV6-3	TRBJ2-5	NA	TGTGCCAGCAGTTACCAGGCTAGCGGGGGGGTGACCCAGTACTTC	CASSYQASGGVTQYF
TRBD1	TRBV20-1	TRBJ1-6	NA	TGCAGTGCTAGTGCCTCACAGGGGTTATCGGCCATTTCACCCCTCCACTTT	CSASASQGLSAISPLHF
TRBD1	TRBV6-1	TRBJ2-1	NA	TGTGCCAGCAGTGAGACAGGGTGGAATGAGCAGTTCTTC	CASSETGWNEQFF
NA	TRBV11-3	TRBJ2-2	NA	TGTGCCAGCAGGAGGACAGCAACGAACACCGGGGAGCTGTTTTTT	CASRRTATNTGELFF
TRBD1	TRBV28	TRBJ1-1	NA	TGTGCCAGCAGAAGGAGTACAGGGGACACTGAAGCTTTCTTT	CASRRSTGDTEAFF
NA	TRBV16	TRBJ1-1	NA	TGTGCCAGCAGCCAAAATCTAGCTTTCTTT	CASSQNLAFF
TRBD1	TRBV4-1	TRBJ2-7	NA	TGCGCCAGCAGCCAAGATGGGACAGGGTCGACCTACGAGCAGTACTTC	CASSQDGTGSTYEQYF
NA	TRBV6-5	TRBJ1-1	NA	TGTGCCACGAAACAGGGTGTAACTGAAGCTTTCTTT	CATKQGVTEAFF
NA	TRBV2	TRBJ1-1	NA	TGTGCCAGCGGCCGGGACACTAATCGGAACACTGAAGCTTTCTTT	CASGRDTNRNTEAFF
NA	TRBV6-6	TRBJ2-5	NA	TGTGCCAGCACCCTAAAGGAGACCCAGTACTTC	CASTLKETQYF
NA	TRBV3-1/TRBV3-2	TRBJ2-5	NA	TGTGCCAGCAGCATACACGTTGGCGGTGAGACCCAGTACTTC	CASSIHVGGETQYF
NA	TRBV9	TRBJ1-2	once	TGTGCCAGCAGCGTAGAACAGGGTAGTTTTAATGGCTACACCTTC	CASSVEQGSFNGYTF
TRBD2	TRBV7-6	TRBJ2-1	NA	TGTGCCAGCAGCTCGGGGGGGAGCTCCTACAATGAGCAGTTCTTC	CASSSGGSSYNEQFF
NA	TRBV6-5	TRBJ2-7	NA	TGTGCCAGCAGTTACACCGAAGGGAGCGAGCAGTACTTC	CASSYTEGSEQYF
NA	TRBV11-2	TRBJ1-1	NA	TGTGCCAGCAGCTTAAACGGTAGGCAGGCTGAAGCTTTCTTT	CASSLNGRQAEAFF
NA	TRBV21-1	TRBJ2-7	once	TGTGCCAGCAGCGCTCGGGATCATTCTTTTTGCGAGCAGTACTTC	CASSARDHSFCEQYF
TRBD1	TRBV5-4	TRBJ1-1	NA	TGTGCCAGCAGCCCCAGACAGGGGAACACTGAAGCTTTCTTT	CASSPRQGNTEAFF
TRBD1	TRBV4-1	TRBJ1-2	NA	TGCGCCAGCAGCACCTGGACAGGGACGGTCCATGGCTACACCTTC	CASSTWTGTVHGYTF
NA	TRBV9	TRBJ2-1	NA	TGTGCCAGCAGCCCACAGGACAATGAGCAGTTCTTC	CASSPQDNEQFF
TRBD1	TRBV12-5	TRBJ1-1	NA	TGTGCTAGTGGTTTTTCGGGACAGGTGAACACTGAAGCTTTCTTT	CASGFSGQVNTEAFF
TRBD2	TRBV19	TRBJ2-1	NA	TGTGCCAGTAGTATCACCGGGACTAGCGTCGTCAATGAGCAGTTCTTC	CASSITGTSVVNEQFF